This T cell receptor beta chain was profiled in a study of CD8 T cells in Susac syndrome. The CDR3 runs to 15 residues. Germline V lookup: CDR1 LNHNV, CDR2 YYDKDF (reference sequence). V lost 0 bases to trimming and J lost 8 bases, with 14 bases between them. With random hexamers, 0.5 to 1 ug RNA was reverse transcribed. TCR beta CDR3 was amplified by immunoSEQ multiplex PCR. This amplification extended across 54 Vbeta and 13 Jbeta segments. One entry per CDR3 protein, called by TCRdb with MiXCR from the immunoSEQ multiplex PCR reads. Of 200,000 to 250,000 distinct CDR3 sequences in the sample, around 95% were seen once. Sequencing of TCR beta drew on CD8+ and CD4+ T cells from blood. The multiple sclerosis controls, all treatment-naive patients, had relapsing-remitting disease that was stable or active. Negative isolation was used for CD8+ and CD4+ T cells, and FACS enrichment was applied to TEMRA cells.

This sequence originates from a human donor with multiple sclerosis. What was sequenced was CD4+ T cells from PBMCs. This rearrangement joins TRBV15 to TRBJ2-4; the D is unclear. CDR3 nucleotide sequence: TGTGCCACCAGCAGAGATCTACAGCCTCAGGACATTCAGTACTTC. Protein: CATSRDLQPQDIQYF.